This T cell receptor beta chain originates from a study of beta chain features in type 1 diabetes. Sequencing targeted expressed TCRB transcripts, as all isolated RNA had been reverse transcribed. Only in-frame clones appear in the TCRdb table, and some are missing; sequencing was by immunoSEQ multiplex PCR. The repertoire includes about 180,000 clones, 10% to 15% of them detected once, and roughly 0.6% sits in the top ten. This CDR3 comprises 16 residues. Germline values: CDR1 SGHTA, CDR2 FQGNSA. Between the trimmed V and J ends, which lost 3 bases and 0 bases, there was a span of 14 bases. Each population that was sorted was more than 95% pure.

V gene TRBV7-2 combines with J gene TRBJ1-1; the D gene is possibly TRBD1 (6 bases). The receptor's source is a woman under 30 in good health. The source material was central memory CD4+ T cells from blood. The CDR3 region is CASSLGGAGVNTEAFF. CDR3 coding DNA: TGTGCCAGCAGCTTGGGGGGGGCGGGGGTGAACACTGAAGCTTTCTTT.